Here is one T cell receptor beta chain with its context. Other DNA sequences in the sample encode the same CDR3. With 60 Vbeta and 13 Jbeta primers, the PCR was carried out. Data came from immunoSEQ multiplex PCR; TCRdb stores just in-frame clones and leaves some out. The top ten clones hold 15% to 20% of a sample with 60,000 to 95,000 clones, around 84% of them seen once. The source of the sample is a study of cytomegalovirus exposure and HLA in healthy donors. The CDR3 spans 13 residues. V was shortened by 5 bases and J by 3 bases, with 11 bases between the two germline ends. Germline CDR1 and CDR2: MNHEY and SVGAGI.

The sequence derives from a man aged 65 to 85 in good health and CMV-seropositive. Sequencing was done on a sample of PBMCs. This chain links TRBV6-5 with TRBJ2-7; D gene unclear. The CDR3 sequence is CASSPRPVYEQYF. The CDR3, as DNA: TGTGCCAGCAGTCCCCGTCCAGTCTACGAGCAGTACTTC.